A single T cell receptor (beta chain) is shown here with its context. The antigen remains undetermined. The CDR3 sequence is 15 residues long. V was pared by 1 base and J by 3 bases, with 12 bases between. Germline CDR1 reads SGHRS; CDR2 reads YFSETQ. The method was immunoSEQ multiplex PCR; TCRdb's version includes in-frame clones alone and lacks a portion of them. The repertoire holds about 63,000 clones, about 90% seen once, with roughly 1.2% in the top ten. This entry comes from a study of cytomegalovirus exposure and HLA in healthy donors. Study-wide points: Researchers counted 164 TCR beta chains as cytomegalovirus-associated.

The TCR sequence derives from a woman aged 18-30 years in good health and CMV-seronegative. The sample comprised PBMCs. This chain connects TRBV5-1 to TRBJ2-3; D possibly corresponds to TRBD1 (6 bases). CDR3 in DNA: TGCGCCAGCAGCTTGACAGGGCCGTTAACAGATACGCAGTATTTT. Protein sequence: CASSLTGPLTDTQYF.